There are a few counts of the clone carrying this T cell receptor (beta chain). A single record per CDR3 protein comes from TCRdb applying MiXCR to the 5' RACE reads. The table records over 350,000 distinct CDR3 sequences, 20% to 30% of them present only once. This record belongs to a study of T-cell memory formation after mild COVID-19. Germline CDR1 reads MNHNY; CDR2 reads SVGAGI (reference sequence). Trimming stripped 2 bases from V and 0 bases from J, with 8 bases between. This CDR3 comprises 14 residues. The chain has TRBV6-6 and TRBJ2-7; D not certain. The sample consisted of PBMCs or a T cell subset sorted from them (not recorded which). The receptor was isolated from an adult woman who had mild COVID-19 (a few samples of this study predate the infection). Cell type and time point are not known. The CDR3 protein is CASSYRVPSYEQYF. The CDR3 bases are TGTGCCAGCAGTTACAGGGTCCCCTCCTACGAGCAGTACTTC.